Here is one T cell receptor beta chain with its context. The target antigen is unknown. Unrecorded immune exposures were likely, despite nominal health at sampling. 13 Jbeta primers and 60 Vbeta primers were used for the PCR. Here immunoSEQ multiplex PCR was the method, and the copy in TCRdb shows in-frame clones only, minus some. The sample lists about 220,000 clones, around 79% occurring once. The CDR3 has 17 amino acids. Germline V gene sequence: CDR1 LGHNA, CDR2 YSLEER. Trimming stripped 1 base from V and 1 base from J, with 14 bases between. This sample stems from a study of cytomegalovirus exposure and HLA in healthy donors. Study-level points and caveats: Clonal expansion, a later analysis showed, was greater in HLA-associated TCR beta chains than in equally common others. Indistinguishability led to the exclusion of some V segments, TRBV6-2 and TRBV6-3 included.

Sequenced input: PBMCs. This chain uses TRBV4-3 with TRBJ2-1; the D is unclear. The receptor was derived from a male donor in good health and CMV-seronegative. The CDR3 nucleotides are TGCGCCAGCAGCCAAGCGCACCGAGCATGGTCCTACAATGAGCAGTTCTTC. Protein product: CASSQAHRAWSYNEQFF.